A single sample is the source of the 32 T cell receptor beta chains below, sequenced in a study of T-cell reconstitution after alpha-beta-depleted transplantation in children. Unique molecular identifiers featured in how the TCRbeta library was prepared. TCRdb re-derived calls from the PCR reads in MiXCR, one entry per CDR3 protein. The table lists around 960,000 distinct CDR3 sequences, about 31% of them singletons, with around 30% in the top ten. Here the sequenced sample was PBMCs, mostly from graft donor cells, taken 360 days after TCRalphabeta/CD19-depleted stem cell transplant. Receptors originate from a boy under two years old who had a stem cell transplant for SCID, so the T cells may come from the graft donor.

The chain combines TRBV20-1 with TRBJ2-1, with D possibly matching TRBD1 (7 bases). In germline, CDR1 is DFQATT, CDR2 SNEGSKA (reference sequence). V was cut by 5 bases and J by 5 bases, with 16 bases left in between. This CDR3 has 14 residues. CDR3 nucleotides: TGCAGTGCTCGACCCCAGGGGGGCCACAATGAGCAGTTCTTC. Amino acids: CSARPQGGHNEQFF.

This chain connects TRBV9 to TRBJ2-1; the match to TRBD2 covers 9 bases. Per the germline V gene, CDR1 is SGDLS and CDR2 is YYNGEE. CDR3 length: 16 amino acids. The V segment lost 6 bases and the J segment 9 bases; nucleotides outside the gene matches: 16. CDR3 coding DNA: TGTGCCAGCAACCTTATAGGGGCGGGGGGGTACGGTGAGCAGTTCTTC. This encodes CASNLIGAGGYGEQFF.

The chain joins TRBV20-1 to TRBJ2-7; D gene uncertain. Germline values: CDR1 DFQATT, CDR2 SNEGSKA (reference sequence). The CDR3 covers 14 residues. The V gene lost 4 bases and the J gene lost 0 bases, with 13 bases spanning the gap. Written as DNA, the CDR3 is TGCAGTGCTAAGTCTTCTACAAGCTCCTACGAGCAGTACTTC. This encodes CSAKSSTSSYEQYF.

This clonotype was seen a handful of times. The chain links TRBV7-6 to TRBJ2-7; a weak D match, TRBD2 (6 bases). Germline CDR1 and CDR2: SGHVS and FNYEAQ. Trimming shortened V by 5 bases and J by 2 bases, and 13 bases separated the two germline ends. The CDR3 totals 14 residues. This CDR3 is CASSKRGLTYEQYF. The CDR3 coding sequence is TGTGCCAGCAGCAAGAGGGGACTCACCTACGAGCAGTACTTC.

J is TRBJ2-7 and V is TRBV14; TRBD1 or TRBD2 may be the D gene (5 bases each). The CDR3 covers 11 residues. Germline CDR1 SGHDN, CDR2 FVKESK. V shed 5 bases and J shed 13 bases, with 15 bases lying between them. In DNA, the CDR3 is TGTGCCAGCAGCGAAGCCGGGGCCCCCTACTTC. Translation gives CASSEAGAPYF.

This clonotype showed up just a few times. The genes are TRBV20-1 and TRBJ1-5; D gene uncertain. The CDR3 spans 15 residues. CDR1 and CDR2 (germline): DFQATT, SNEGSKA (reference sequence). Trimming took 3 bases from V and 0 from J, leaving 12 bases between them. CDR3 region: CSARNAGYSNQPQHF. The DNA of the CDR3 is TGCAGTGCTAGGAATGCAGGCTATAGCAATCAGCCCCAGCATTTT.

The chain couples TRBV20-1 to TRBJ2-7, with D possibly being TRBD2 (6 bases). The CDR3 is 12 amino acids. V lost 3 bases and J lost 6, with 12 bases in between. The germline CDR1 and CDR2 sequences are DFQATT and SNEGSKA (reference sequence). The CDR3 here is CSASPTSREQYF. The CDR3, as DNA: TGCAGTGCTAGCCCCACTAGCCGCGAGCAGTACTTC.

The chain recombines TRBV29-1 with TRBJ1-1, with D possibly TRBD1 on 6 matching bases. Trimming left V 8 bases short and J 7 bases short, with 20 bases between. CDR1 is SQVTM and CDR2 is ANQGSEA in the germline V gene. The CDR3 has 13 residues. This CDR3 is CSIRRPGASEAFF. The CDR3, as DNA: TGCAGCATCAGGCGTCCGGGGGCAAGTGAAGCTTTCTTT.

This clonotype was picked up many times. The V and J genes are TRBV5-1 and TRBJ2-7; 9 bases fit TRBD1. The germline gives CDR1 SGHRS, CDR2 YFSETQ. This CDR3 has 14 residues. J gave up 4 bases and V 4 bases, and 6 bases lay outside the gene matches. In nucleotides, the CDR3 is TGCGCCAGCAGCCCGGGACAGGGATTATACGAGCAGTACTTC. Protein: CASSPGQGLYEQYF.

V gene TRBV4-1 combines with J gene TRBJ2-7; 12 bases match TRBD2. The CDR3 is 15 amino acids. In germline, CDR1 is MGHRA, CDR2 YSYEKL. With V trimmed by 4 bases and J by 3 bases, 4 bases remained unmatched. CDR3 sequence (DNA): TGCGCCAGCAGCCTTAAGACTAGCGGGGGCTACGAGCAGTACTTC. Its translation is CASSLKTSGGYEQYF.

In its sample, this clonotype was seen many times. The chain employs TRBV4-2 and TRBJ2-7; D is undetermined. This CDR3 is 13 amino acids long. V was pared by 0 bases and J by 4 bases, with 7 bases between. Germline CDR1 and CDR2: LGHNA and YNFKEQ. CDR3 amino acids: CASSQDVLYEQYF. The CDR3 coding sequence is TGTGCCAGCAGCCAAGATGTGCTTTACGAGCAGTACTTC.

V and J are TRBV7-3 and TRBJ2-7; D not certain. The CDR3 spans 14 residues. Germline CDR1 is SGHTA and CDR2 is FQGTGA. Trimming shortened V by 1 base and J by 2 bases, and 9 bases separated the two germline ends. The CDR3 nucleotides read TGTGCCAGCAGCTTAAGAGGCAGAGCCTACGAGCAGTACTTC. Translating gives CASSLRGRAYEQYF.

This chain joins TRBV11-2 and TRBJ1-1; 7 bases align to TRBD1. Germline V CDR1 and CDR2: SGHAT, FQNNGV. CDR3 size: 15 residues. Trimming at V came to 7 bases and at J to 1 base, leaving 9 bases not matched to a gene. This chain's CDR3 is CASTTKPGGNTEAFF. CDR3 sequence (DNA): TGTGCCAGCACCACAAAACCAGGGGGGAACACTGAAGCTTTCTTT.

This clonotype appeared once. The rearrangement uses TRBV27 and TRBJ2-1; either TRBD1 or TRBD2 may supply D (6 bases each). The CDR3 runs 17 residues. Germline V gene data show CDR1 as MNHEY and CDR2 as SMNVEV (reference sequence). Trimming cost V 0 bases and J 4 bases, with 16 bases left between them. CDR3 coding DNA: TGTGCCAGCAGTTTATCCCACTATGTAGGGGGGTACAATGAGCAGTTCTTC. Translation gives CASSLSHYVGGYNEQFF.

The chain carries TRBV20-1 and TRBJ2-1; 9 bases map to TRBD2. This CDR3 contains 16 residues. The germline CDR1 and CDR2 sequences are DFQATT and SNEGSKA (reference sequence). Trimming removed 1 base from V and 4 bases from J; junction bases left unmatched: 8. The CDR3 coding sequence is TGCAGTGCTAGAGGATTAAGCGGGGGGCTATACAATGAGCAGTTCTTC. It encodes CSARGLSGGLYNEQFF.

This chain links TRBV20-1 with TRBJ2-3; 12 nucleotides align to TRBD2. With 4 bases clipped from V and 6 bases from J, the junction kept 17 bases outside the gene matches. The CDR3 extends over 18 amino acids. Germline assignment: CDR1 DFQATT and CDR2 SNEGSKA (reference sequence). This CDR3 reads CSATPRLWTSGVQDTQYF. DNA for the CDR3: TGCAGTGCTACTCCCCGCCTATGGACTAGCGGGGTACAGGATACGCAGTATTTT.

In its sample, this clonotype was seen a few times. V gene TRBV4-2 combines with J gene TRBJ2-4; tentatively, D is TRBD1 (5 bases). The CDR3 sequence is 17 residues long. Germline CDR1 LGHNA, CDR2 YNFKEQ. Trimming took 1 base from V and 1 from J, leaving 14 bases between them. CDR3 amino acids: CASSQVPHGAAKNIQYF. The CDR3 bases are TGTGCCAGCAGCCAAGTTCCCCATGGGGCCGCCAAAAACATTCAGTACTTC.

The sample holds a few counts of this clonotype. CDR3 DNA sequence: TGCGCCAGCAGCCAAGAAGGGACGAACACCGGGGAGCTGTTTTTT. Protein product: CASSQEGTNTGELFF. This rearrangement joins TRBV4-3 to TRBJ2-2; D ambiguous. Germline loops: CDR1 LGHNA, CDR2 YSLEER. This CDR3 contains 15 residues. V gave up 0 bases and J gave up 0 bases, with 5 bases separating them.

Here the CDR3 reads CAISESRGTHEQYF. The DNA for the CDR3 is TGTGCCATCAGTGAGTCGAGAGGGACCCACGAGCAGTACTTC. The chain employs TRBV10-3 and TRBJ2-7; perhaps D is TRBD1 or TRBD2 (5 bases each). The germline gives CDR1 ENHRY, CDR2 SYGVKD. The CDR3 runs 14 residues. V lost 0 bases and J 5 bases, leaving 11 bases between the germline ends.

V is TRBV28 and J is TRBJ1-5; D ambiguous. Deletions cut 6 bases from V and 6 bases from J, with 15 bases between. This CDR3 spans 14 amino acids. CDR1 MDHEN and CDR2 SYDVKM come from the germline V gene. CDR3 coding DNA: TGTGCCAGCAGCGGGGAGTATGATACTCAGCCCCAGCATTTT. This codes for CASSGEYDTQPQHF.

This clonotype was seen only a few times. The V and J genes are TRBV5-1 and TRBJ2-7, with D perhaps matching TRBD1 (6 bases). Germline V gene data show CDR1 as SGHRS and CDR2 as YFSETQ. Trimming took 0 bases from V and 6 from J, leaving 19 bases between them. The CDR3 length is 16 residues. The CDR3 loop is CASSLEAQGPLSEQYF. CDR3 nucleotides: TGCGCCAGCAGCTTGGAGGCACAGGGACCCCTTTCCGAGCAGTACTTC.

This clonotype occurred a few times. This sequence joins TRBV7-2 and TRBJ2-1; D is perhaps TRBD2 (6 bases). The CDR3 spans 14 residues. CDR1 and CDR2 from the germline V gene are SGHTA and FQGNSA. Trimming stripped 7 bases from V and 6 bases from J, with 16 bases between. CDR3 in amino acids: CASTRGYGVNEQFF. CDR3 DNA sequence: TGTGCCAGCACCCGGGGGTACGGGGTCAATGAGCAGTTCTTC.

This chain joins TRBV5-1 and TRBJ2-1, with TRBD2 as a possible D gene (6 bases). Per germline, CDR1 SGHRS and CDR2 YFSETQ. The V and J ends lost 0 bases and 2 bases respectively, with 15 bases between them. This CDR3 has 17 amino acids. In DNA form, the CDR3 reads TGCGCCAGCAGCTTGGTGTCGGCGGGGCCCCCCTACAATGAGCAGTTCTTC. This gives the protein CASSLVSAGPPYNEQFF.

There are a few counts of this clonotype. The chain combines TRBV27 with TRBJ2-7; D may be TRBD1 (6 bases). The CDR3 length is 13 residues. Between the trimmed V and J ends, which lost 5 bases and 3 bases, there was a span of 11 bases. Germline values: CDR1 MNHEY, CDR2 SMNVEV (reference sequence). The CDR3 coding sequence is TGTGCCAGCAGTCCTTCAGGGGTCTACGAGCAGTACTTC. Its protein product is CASSPSGVYEQYF.

This rearrangement joins TRBV12-3 or TRBV12-4 to TRBJ2-1; no firm D call. Trimming removed 5 bases from V and 3 bases from J, with 14 bases in between. This CDR3 spans 15 amino acids. CDR3 nucleotides: TGTGCCAGCAGTGCAGTATCCCCATACTACAATGAGCAGTTCTTC. This translates into CASSAVSPYYNEQFF.

Only a few counts were recorded for this clonotype. The chain joins TRBV20-1 to TRBJ2-5; 7 nucleotides agree with TRBD2. CDR1 is DFQATT and CDR2 is SNEGSKA in the germline V gene (reference sequence). The J segment lost 1 base and the V segment lost 3 bases, leaving 2 bases of the junction unmatched. The CDR3 loop spans 13 amino acids. CDR3 amino acids: CSASAGAQETQYF. The CDR3 DNA is TGCAGTGCTAGCGCGGGAGCCCAAGAGACCCAGTACTTC.

This clonotype was observed a few times. This chain connects TRBV2 to TRBJ2-7; 10 bases line up with TRBD1. The CDR3 covers 14 residues. The germline V gene encodes CDR1 SNHLY and CDR2 FYNNEI. The V gene end was trimmed by 6 bases and the J gene end by 6 bases; junction bases not matched to a gene: 8. CDR3 coding DNA: TGTGCCAGCAGCCGAGACAGGGGGCAGTCCGAGCAGTACTTC. It is translated as CASSRDRGQSEQYF.

Only a few counts were recorded for this clonotype. The J gene is TRBJ2-3, the V gene TRBV12-3 or TRBV12-4; a possible D gene is TRBD1 (5 bases). This CDR3 is 15 amino acids long. The V end lost 1 base, the J end lost 10 bases, and 18 bases lay between the germline ends. The CDR3 region has the DNA TGTGCCAGCAGTTTAGGACCCGCGAAGGGGCCTTCGCAGTATTTT. Its protein is CASSLGPAKGPSQYF.

J is TRBJ1-2 and V is TRBV7-2; possibly TRBD1 for D (6 bases). The CDR3 totals 17 residues. CDR1 SGHTA and CDR2 FQGNSA come from the germline V gene. V was pared by 3 bases and J by 0 bases, with 17 bases between. In nucleotides, the CDR3 is TGTGCCAGCAGCTTTGGGGCGACAGGCCTAGCTAACTATGGCTACACCTTC. This gives the protein CASSFGATGLANYGYTF.

In this sample, this clonotype turned up a few times. The chain recombines TRBV5-6 with TRBJ1-1; D is undetermined. V lost 2 bases and J lost 1, with 9 bases in between. The CDR3 spans 14 residues. From germline, CDR1 is SGHDT and CDR2 YYEEEE. This CDR3 reads CASSFQGRNTEAFF. The CDR3 DNA reads as TGTGCCAGCAGCTTTCAAGGGCGGAACACTGAAGCTTTCTTT.

There are many counts of this clonotype. J is TRBJ2-2 and V is TRBV4-1; TRBD1 might be the D (6 bases). This CDR3 is built from 17 residues. Germline values: CDR1 MGHRA, CDR2 YSYEKL. Trimming removed 4 bases at V and 0 bases at J, with 15 bases between. CDR3 nucleotides: TGCGCCAGCAGCCCCTCCCCGGGACACTCGAACACCGGGGAGCTGTTTTTT. It translates to CASSPSPGHSNTGELFF.

This rearrangement joins TRBV4-1 to TRBJ2-5; D is uncertain. The germline CDR1 and CDR2 sequences are MGHRA and YSYEKL. Trimming removed 0 bases from V and 7 bases from J, with 3 bases in between. This CDR3 comprises 11 residues. The CDR3 DNA is TGCGCCAGCAGCCAAGATTGGACCCAGTACTTC. Translation gives CASSQDWTQYF.